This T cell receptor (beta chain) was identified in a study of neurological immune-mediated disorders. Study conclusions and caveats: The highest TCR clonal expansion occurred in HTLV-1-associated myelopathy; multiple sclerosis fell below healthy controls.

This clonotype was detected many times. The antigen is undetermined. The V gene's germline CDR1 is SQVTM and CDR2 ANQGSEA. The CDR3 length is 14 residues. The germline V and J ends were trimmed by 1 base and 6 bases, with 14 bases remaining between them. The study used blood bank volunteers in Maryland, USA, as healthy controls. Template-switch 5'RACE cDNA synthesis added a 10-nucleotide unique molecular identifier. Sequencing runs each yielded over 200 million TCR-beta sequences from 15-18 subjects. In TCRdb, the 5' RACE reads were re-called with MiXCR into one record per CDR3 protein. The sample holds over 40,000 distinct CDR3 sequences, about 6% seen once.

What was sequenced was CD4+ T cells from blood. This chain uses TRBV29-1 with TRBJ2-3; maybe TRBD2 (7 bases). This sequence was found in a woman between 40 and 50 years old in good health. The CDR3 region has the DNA TGCAGCGTTGAAGGAGGTGGGGGGGCGGATACGCAGTATTTT. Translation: CSVEGGGGADTQYF.